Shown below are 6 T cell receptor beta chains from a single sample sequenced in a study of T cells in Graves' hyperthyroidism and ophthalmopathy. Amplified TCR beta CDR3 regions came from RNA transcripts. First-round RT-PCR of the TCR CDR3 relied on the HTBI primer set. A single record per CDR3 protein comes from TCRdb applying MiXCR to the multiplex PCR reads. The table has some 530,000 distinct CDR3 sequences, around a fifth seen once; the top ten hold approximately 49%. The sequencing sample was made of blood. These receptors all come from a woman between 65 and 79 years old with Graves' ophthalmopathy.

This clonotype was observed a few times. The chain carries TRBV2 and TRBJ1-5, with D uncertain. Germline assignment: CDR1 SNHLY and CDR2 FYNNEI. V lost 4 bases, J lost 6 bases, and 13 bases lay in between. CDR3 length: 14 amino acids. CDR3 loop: CASSVGRSGQPQHF. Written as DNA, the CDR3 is TGTGCCAGCAGTGTAGGAAGGTCGGGTCAGCCCCAGCATTTT.

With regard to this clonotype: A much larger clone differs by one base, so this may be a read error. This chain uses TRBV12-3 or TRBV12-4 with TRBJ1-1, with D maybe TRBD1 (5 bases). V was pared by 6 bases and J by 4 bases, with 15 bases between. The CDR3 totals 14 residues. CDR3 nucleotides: TGTGCCAGCAGCCAATTTGGGGACGGCACTGAAGCTTTCTTT. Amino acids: CASSQFGDGTEAFF.

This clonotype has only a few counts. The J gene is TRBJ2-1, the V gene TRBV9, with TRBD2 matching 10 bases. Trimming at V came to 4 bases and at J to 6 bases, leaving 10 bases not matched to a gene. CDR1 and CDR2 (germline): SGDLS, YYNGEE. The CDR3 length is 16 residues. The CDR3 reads CASSPRGLALANEQFF. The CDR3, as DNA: TGTGCCAGCAGCCCCCGGGGACTAGCGTTGGCCAATGAGCAGTTCTTC.

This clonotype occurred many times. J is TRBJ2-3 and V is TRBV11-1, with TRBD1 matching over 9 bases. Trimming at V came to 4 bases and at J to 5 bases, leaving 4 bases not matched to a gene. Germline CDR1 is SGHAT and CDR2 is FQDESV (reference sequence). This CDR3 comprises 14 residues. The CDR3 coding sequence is TGTGCCAGCAGCTCCGGGACAGGGAAAGATACGCAGTATTTT. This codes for CASSSGTGKDTQYF.

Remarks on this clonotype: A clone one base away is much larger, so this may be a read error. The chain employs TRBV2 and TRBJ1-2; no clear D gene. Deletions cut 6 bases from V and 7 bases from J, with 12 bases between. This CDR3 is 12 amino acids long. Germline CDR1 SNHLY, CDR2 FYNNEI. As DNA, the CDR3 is TGTGCCAGCAGCAAGGGAGACTGTGGCTACACCTTC. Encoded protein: CASSKGDCGYTF.

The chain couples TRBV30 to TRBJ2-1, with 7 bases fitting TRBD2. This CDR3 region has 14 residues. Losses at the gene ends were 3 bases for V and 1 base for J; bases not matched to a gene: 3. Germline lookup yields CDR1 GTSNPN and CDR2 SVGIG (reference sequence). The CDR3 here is CAWRGGSSYNEQFF. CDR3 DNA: TGTGCCTGGAGGGGCGGGAGTTCCTACAATGAGCAGTTCTTC.